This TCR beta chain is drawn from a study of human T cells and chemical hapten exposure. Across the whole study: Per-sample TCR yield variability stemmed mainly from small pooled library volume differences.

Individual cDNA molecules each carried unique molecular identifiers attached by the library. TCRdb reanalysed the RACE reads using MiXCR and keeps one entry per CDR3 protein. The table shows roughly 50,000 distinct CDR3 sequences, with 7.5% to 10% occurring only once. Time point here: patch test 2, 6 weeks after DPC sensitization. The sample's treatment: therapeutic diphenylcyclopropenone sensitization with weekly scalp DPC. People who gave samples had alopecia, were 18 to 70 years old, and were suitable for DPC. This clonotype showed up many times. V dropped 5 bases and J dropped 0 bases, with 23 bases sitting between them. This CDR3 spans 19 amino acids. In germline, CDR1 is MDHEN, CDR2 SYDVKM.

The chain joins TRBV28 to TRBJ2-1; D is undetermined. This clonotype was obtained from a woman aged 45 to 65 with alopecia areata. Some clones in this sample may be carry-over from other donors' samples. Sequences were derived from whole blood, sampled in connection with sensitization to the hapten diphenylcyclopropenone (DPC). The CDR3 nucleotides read TGTGCCAGCAGTCCGTGGGCCCCCCTTATAGCTAGCTCCTACAATGAGCAGTTCTTC. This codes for CASSPWAPLIASSYNEQFF.